This T cell receptor beta chain is drawn from a study of somatic mutations in cytotoxic T cells in rheumatoid arthritis. Sequencing used immunoSEQ multiplex PCR; TCRdb keeps in-frame clones, though not all of them. The repertoire has 15,000 to 20,000 clones, about four fifths of them found once; the top ten carry 8.9%. Germline V CDR1 and CDR2: PRHDT, FYEKMQ (reference sequence). The CDR3 loop spans 16 amino acids. V was pared by 4 bases and J by 4 bases, with 18 bases between. The V and J genes are TRBV13 and TRBJ2-3; the D call may be TRBD1 or TRBD2 (5 bases each). Sequencing was done on a sample of CD8+ T cells sorted from blood. This receptor was taken from an adult with rheumatoid arthritis. Here the CDR3 reads CASSSVRHRDPDTQYF. As DNA, the CDR3 is TGTGCCAGCAGCTCCGTCCGACACCGGGACCCAGATACGCAGTATTTT.